The 24 T cell receptor beta chains below come from one sample, sequenced in a study of cytomegalovirus exposure and HLA in healthy donors. The PCR contained 60 Vbeta and 13 Jbeta primers. Assay: immunoSEQ multiplex PCR; the TCRdb copy retains only in-frame clones and omits some. This table has around 130,000 clones, approximately 85% appearing once. Sequenced: PBMCs. These receptors all stem from a boy aged 10-17 years in good health and CMV-seronegative.

The CDR3 DNA is TGTGCCAGCAGCTTACGGGGTCAGCCCCAGCATTTT. Residues: CASSLRGQPQHF. The chain has TRBV7-2 and TRBJ1-5; D is undetermined. Germline V gene lookup returns CDR1 SGHTA and CDR2 FQGNSA. V was cut by 2 bases and J by 6 bases, with 5 bases left in between. The CDR3 extends over 12 amino acids.

This clone was detected only once. The rearrangement uses TRBV25-1 and TRBJ1-3; D remains unclear. V was cut by 8 bases and J by 0 bases, with 8 bases left in between. This CDR3 has 13 amino acids. In germline, CDR1 is MGHDK, CDR2 SYGVNS. CDR3 nucleotide sequence: TGTGCCAGCCGAGTCGCCTCTGGAAACACCATATATTTT. It is translated as CASRVASGNTIYF.

V and J are TRBV7-9 and TRBJ1-4; TRBD1 aligns across 9 bases. Germline V lookup: CDR1 SEHNR, CDR2 FQNEAQ (reference sequence). This CDR3 is built from 14 residues. The J segment lost 8 bases and the V segment lost 5 bases, leaving 6 bases of the junction unmatched. CDR3 loop: CASSPGTGNEKLFF. The CDR3 DNA sequence: TGTGCCAGCAGCCCCGGGACAGGGAACGAAAAACTGTTTTTT.

The chain combines TRBV7-3 with TRBJ2-5, with a tentative D call TRBD2 (5 bases). CDR1 is SGHTA and CDR2 is FQGTGA in the germline V gene. Trimming removed 2 bases at V and 5 bases at J, with 9 bases between. The CDR3 extends over 13 amino acids. In DNA form, the CDR3 reads TGTGCCAGCAGCTTACTTCCGGGGGAGACCCAGTACTTC. It is translated as CASSLLPGETQYF.

This chain joins TRBV5-4 and TRBJ1-6; no reliable D call. V was cut by 2 bases and J by 0 bases, with 9 bases left in between. The CDR3 has 16 amino acids. CDR1 is SGHNT, CDR2 YYREEE, per germline (reference sequence). Here the CDR3 reads CASSFRVSSYNSPLHF. CDR3 nucleotide sequence: TGTGCCAGCAGCTTTCGGGTTAGCTCCTATAATTCACCCCTCCACTTT.

The gene calls are TRBV7-9 and TRBJ1-2; perhaps TRBD1 as D (5 bases). V was trimmed by 5 bases and J by 3 bases, leaving 13 bases between them. The CDR3 is 14 residues long. Germline assignment: CDR1 SEHNR and CDR2 FQNEAQ (reference sequence). For the CDR3, the DNA is TGTGCCAGCAGCCAACCGACAGCCCACTATGGCTACACCTTC. Its translation: CASSQPTAHYGYTF.

The V call is TRBV6-5, the J call TRBJ1-2; 9 nucleotides match TRBD1. V gave up 2 bases and J gave up 1 base; unmatched junction bases: 2. The CDR3 has 15 residues. The germline CDR1 and CDR2 sequences are MNHEY and SVGAGI. Here the CDR3 DNA reads TGTGCCAGCAGTTACACAGGGGGCGGTAACTATGGCTACACCTTC. Amino acid sequence: CASSYTGGGNYGYTF.

The table lists this clone with a count of one. V and J are TRBV13 and TRBJ2-1; 9 bases match TRBD2. The CDR3 sequence is 15 residues long. V was clipped by 3 bases and J by 4 bases; unmatched bases: 4. Germline CDR1 is PRHDT and CDR2 is FYEKMQ (reference sequence). The chain's CDR3 is CASSFSGGEYNEQFF. The CDR3 DNA is TGTGCCAGCAGCTTTAGCGGGGGAGAATACAATGAGCAGTTCTTC.

This clone was seen only a few times. The chain joins TRBV5-5 to TRBJ1-1; 9 nucleotides line up with TRBD1. Trimming at V came to 3 bases and at J to 3 bases, leaving 0 bases not matched to a gene. This CDR3 has 13 residues. Per the germline V gene, CDR1 is SGHKS and CDR2 is YYEKEE (reference sequence). The CDR3 DNA sequence: TGTGCCAGCAGCTGGGACAGGGACACTGAAGCTTTCTTT. This sequence encodes CASSWDRDTEAFF.

The chain recombines TRBV2 with TRBJ1-6; 8 bases are shared with TRBD1. J was trimmed by 6 bases and V by 6 bases; bases with no gene match: 7. The CDR3 is made up of 15 amino acids. Germline V CDR1 and CDR2: SNHLY, FYNNEI. The CDR3 nucleotides are TGTGCCAGCAGCCCCAGAGACAGGGGTAATTCACCCCTCCACTTT. Translated, it gives CASSPRDRGNSPLHF.

The V gene is TRBV29-1, the J gene TRBJ2-1; 9 positions match TRBD2. This CDR3 contains 15 residues. V lost 1 base to trimming and J lost 14 bases; unmatched junction nucleotides: 15. CDR1 and CDR2 from the germline V gene are SQVTM and ANQGSEA. The CDR3 protein is CSVEVGGRASGWKFF. For the CDR3, the DNA is TGCAGCGTTGAAGTCGGCGGGAGGGCCTCGGGATGGAAGTTCTTC.

The chain uses TRBV27 and TRBJ2-7; D gene unclear. This CDR3 is 13 amino acids long. V shed 3 bases and J shed 5 bases, with 11 bases lying between them. Per the germline V gene, CDR1 is MNHEY and CDR2 is SMNVEV (reference sequence). CDR3 DNA: TGTGCCAGCAGTTTCTACGGGTCAGACGAGCAGTACTTC. It translates to CASSFYGSDEQYF.

V gene TRBV5-1 combines with J gene TRBJ1-6; no reliable D call. The CDR3 length is 16 residues. Trimming cost V 0 bases and J 8 bases, with 15 bases left between them. CDR1 is SGHRS, CDR2 YFSETQ, per germline. Here the CDR3 DNA reads TGCGCCAGCAGCTTGGCCGGCACTAACTACTATTCACCCCTCCACTTT. Translating gives CASSLAGTNYYSPLHF.

The rearrangement joins TRBV25-1 to TRBJ1-5, with D unresolved. Trimming removed 4 bases from V and 7 bases from J, with 14 bases in between. Germline CDR1 is MGHDK and CDR2 is SYGVNS. The CDR3 spans 14 residues. The CDR3, as DNA: TGTGCCAGCAGTGCGGGGTGGTTTGGCCAGCCCCAGCATTTT. It specifies CASSAGWFGQPQHF.

This clone turned up a few times. V is TRBV6-5 and J is TRBJ1-6, with a possible D match to TRBD1 (6 bases). This CDR3 comprises 15 residues. CDR1 is MNHEY, CDR2 SVGAGI, per germline. The V gene lost 5 bases and the J gene lost 7 bases, with 15 bases spanning the gap. CDR3 DNA: TGTGCCAGCAGTGGAGGACAGAGATTCAATTCACCCCTCCACTTT. Amino acid sequence: CASSGGQRFNSPLHF.

The rearrangement uses TRBV4-1 and TRBJ1-6; 8 positions match TRBD1. Germline V gives CDR1 MGHRA, CDR2 YSYEKL. CDR3 length: 15 amino acids. The trim removed 3 bases at V and 11 bases at J, leaving 9 bases unmatched. The CDR3: CASSQLDRGEAPLHF. In nucleotides, the CDR3 is TGCGCCAGCAGCCAGCTAGACAGGGGCGAGGCACCCCTCCACTTT.

CDR3 region: CASSQGRQGVYGYTF. The CDR3 DNA reads as TGTGCCAGCAGCCAAGGCCGACAGGGGGTCTATGGCTACACCTTC. This chain joins TRBV4-2 and TRBJ1-2; 9 bases map to TRBD1. This CDR3 is built from 15 residues. The J segment lost 4 bases and the V segment lost 1 base, leaving 4 bases of the junction unmatched. Germline loops: CDR1 LGHNA, CDR2 YNFKEQ.

This chain links TRBV30 with TRBJ2-3; 8 nucleotides match TRBD1. V dropped 5 bases and J dropped 0; count of bases not matched to a gene: 1. From germline, CDR1 is GTSNPN and CDR2 SVGIG (reference sequence). CDR3 size: 13 residues. CDR3 amino acids: CAWGQGSTDTQYF. CDR3 DNA: TGTGCCTGGGGACAGGGAAGCACAGATACGCAGTATTTT.

The genes are TRBV7-9 and TRBJ2-1; the D gene is possibly TRBD1 (6 bases). This CDR3 has 15 amino acids. The germline V and J ends were trimmed by 3 bases and 6 bases, with 15 bases remaining between them. The V gene's germline CDR1 is SEHNR and CDR2 FQNEAQ (reference sequence). Written as DNA, the CDR3 is TGTGCCAGCAGCTTGGGGACAAAGGATGTCAATGAGCAGTTCTTC. Residues: CASSLGTKDVNEQFF. Complete variable domain (other parts from reference TRBV7-9 and TRBJ2-1): DTGVSQNPRHKITKRGQNVTFRCDPISEHNRLYWYRQTLGQGPEFLTYFQNEAQLEKSRLLSDRFSAERPKGSFSTLEIQRTEQGDSAMYLCASSLGTKDVNEQFFGPGTRLTVL.

The gene calls are TRBV6-5 and TRBJ2-5; TRBD2 agrees at 10 bases. The J call may be in error: the DNA end matches TRBJ2-7 better. This CDR3 comprises 15 residues. Germline lookup yields CDR1 MNHEY and CDR2 SVGAGI. As DNA, the CDR3 is TGTGCCAGCAGTTCATCAGCGGGAGGGCCGTCCGAGCAGTACTTC. It specifies CASSSSAGGPSEQYF.

This clone showed up just once. V gene TRBV9 combines with J gene TRBJ1-1; D is undetermined. The CDR3 loop spans 14 amino acids. The V and J ends lost 3 bases and 1 base respectively, with 10 bases between them. The germline gives CDR1 SGDLS, CDR2 YYNGEE. The CDR3 spells CASSGGVSNTEAFF. The CDR3 DNA sequence: TGTGCCAGCAGCGGGGGAGTATCGAACACTGAAGCTTTCTTT.

The gene calls are TRBV7-9 and TRBJ2-2, with D perhaps matching TRBD1 (6 bases). The CDR3 is 16 residues long. Germline-derived CDR1 and CDR2 are SEHNR and FQNEAQ (reference sequence). Deletions cut 4 bases from V and 3 bases from J, with 15 bases between. CDR3 loop: CASSWDKGTDTGELFF. CDR3 in DNA: TGTGCCAGCAGCTGGGACAAAGGGACGGACACCGGGGAGCTGTTTTTT.

V and J are TRBV7-3 and TRBJ1-1; D gene ambiguous. V gave up 1 base and J gave up 3 bases, with 6 bases separating them. The CDR3 length is 13 residues. Germline values: CDR1 SGHTA, CDR2 FQGTGA. CDR3 protein: CASSLMRDTEAFF. The DNA of the CDR3 is TGTGCCAGCAGCTTAATGAGGGACACTGAAGCTTTCTTT.

The J gene is TRBJ1-1, the V gene TRBV4-1; D unresolved. The CDR3 has 13 residues. V lost 2 bases to trimming and J lost 8 bases, with 12 bases between them. The germline V gene encodes CDR1 MGHRA and CDR2 YSYEKL. The CDR3, as DNA: TGCGCCAGCAGCCAACGGGCAAGAGGGGAAGCTTTCTTT. Its protein is CASSQRARGEAFF.